These 22 T cell receptor beta chains were all obtained from the same sample, sequenced in a study of monozygotic twins with inflammatory bowel disease. TCRdb processed the 5' RACE reads again and assigns one entry to each CDR3 protein, with no DNA. The repertoire table contains approximately 200,000 distinct CDR3 sequences. Sequenced: blood. These receptors were obtained from a human donor with ulcerative colitis or Crohn's disease, or a healthy co-twin of an affected twin (not recorded which).

The gene calls are TRBV3-1 and TRBJ2-5. CDR3 length: 14 amino acids. Looked up from germline, CDR1 is LGHDT and CDR2 is YNNKEL (reference sequence). CDR3 in amino acids: CASSQDPRVGTQYF.

CDR3: CASSLAARWTEAFF. The genes are TRBV5-5 and TRBJ1-1; TCRdb's D gene call, TRBD1, goes unchecked for lack of DNA. Germline CDR1 is SGHKS and CDR2 is YYEKEE (reference sequence). The CDR3 sequence is 14 residues long.

CDR3: CASSYRDEQFF. The chain links TRBV5-1 to TRBJ2-1; TCRdb reports TRBD1, a call that lacks DNA to check it against. CDR1 and CDR2 (germline): SGHRS, YFSETQ. There are 11 residues in the CDR3.

The CDR3 loop is CASSPPGLEAFF. The rearrangement uses TRBV18 and TRBJ1-1. This CDR3 has 12 amino acids. In germline, CDR1 is KGHSH, CDR2 LQKENI.

The rearrangement uses TRBV19 and TRBJ2-6. CDR1 is LNHDA, CDR2 SQIVND, per germline (reference sequence). This CDR3 spans 14 amino acids. The CDR3: CASTLGFGANVLTF.

The V call is TRBV20-1, the J call TRBJ2-1; TCRdb lists TRBD2, though no DNA is available to test this call. Germline lookup yields CDR1 DFQATT and CDR2 SNEGSKA (reference sequence). The CDR3 is made up of 14 amino acids. CDR3: CSAPTTTRANEQFF.

The CDR3 loop reads CASSSAPPRQGNTEAFF. The rearrangement joins TRBV5-1 to TRBJ1-1; there is no DNA to check the TCRdb D call of TRBD1. The germline CDR1 and CDR2 sequences are SGHRS and YFSETQ. The CDR3 covers 17 residues.

This CDR3 reads CASSATTGVGGYTF. This sequence joins TRBV9 and TRBJ1-2; without DNA, the TCRdb call of TRBD1 cannot be checked. The CDR3 is 14 amino acids. CDR1 and CDR2 (germline): SGDLS, YYNGEE.

The CDR3 region is CASSYLGTGGAETQYF. The genes are TRBV7-9 and TRBJ2-5; TCRdb calls TRBD1, which cannot be checked without DNA. In germline, CDR1 is SEHNR, CDR2 FQNEAQ (reference sequence). The CDR3 has 16 amino acids.

The V and J genes are TRBV19 and TRBJ2-7; TCRdb lists TRBD2, though no DNA is available to test this call. Germline values: CDR1 LNHDA, CDR2 SQIVND (reference sequence). This CDR3 contains 14 residues. Here the CDR3 reads CASSIRAPAPEQYF.

The gene calls are TRBV29-1 and TRBJ2-2. The CDR3 loop spans 14 amino acids. Germline V gene lookup returns CDR1 SQVTM and CDR2 ANQGSEA. The CDR3 reads CSVEVGMHTGELFF.

This chain uses TRBV6-1 with TRBJ1-1; TCRdb's assignment of TRBD1 cannot be checked, as there is no DNA. Germline lookup yields CDR1 MNHNS and CDR2 SASEGT. This CDR3 is built from 13 residues. This chain's CDR3 is CASSVGTLTEAFF.

The chain uses TRBV28 and TRBJ1-1. The CDR3 sequence is 15 residues long. The germline V gene encodes CDR1 MDHEN and CDR2 SYDVKM. The CDR3 sequence is CASSLSGIGITEAFF.

V is TRBV29-1 and J is TRBJ2-5; TCRdb's D gene call, TRBD1, goes unchecked for lack of DNA. Germline CDR1 SQVTM, CDR2 ANQGSEA. CDR3 length equals 14 residues. The CDR3: CSVGWYGGQETQYF. The whole variable domain, remainder taken from reference TRBV29-1 and TRBJ2-5, is SAVISQKPSRDICQRGTSLTIQCQVDSQVTMMFWYRQQPGQSLTLIATANQGSEATYESGFVIDKFPISRPNLTFSTLTVSNMSPEDSSIYLCSVGWYGGQETQYFGPGTRLLVL.

The V gene is TRBV12-5, the J gene TRBJ2-5; the D call from TCRdb, TRBD1, cannot be confirmed without DNA. Germline V CDR1 and CDR2: LGHNT, FRNRAP. This CDR3 has 13 amino acids. The CDR3 is CASGLVGGETQYF. The whole variable domain, remainder taken from reference TRBV12-5 and TRBJ2-5, is DARVTQTPRHKVTEMGQEVTMRCQPILGHNTVFWYRQTMMQGLELLAYFRNRAPLDDSGMPKDRFSAEMPDATLATLKIQPSEPRDSAVYFCASGLVGGETQYFGPGTRLLVL.

The chain carries TRBV6-1 and TRBJ2-2; the TCRdb call, TRBD1, lacks DNA for checking. Germline CDR1 MNHNS, CDR2 SASEGT. CDR3 length: 15 residues. The CDR3 sequence: CASSEAARVTGELFF.

CDR3 loop: CASSHGGNTGELFF. This chain uses TRBV7-9 with TRBJ2-2; TCRdb indicates TRBD1, and absent DNA this call remains unverified. Germline values: CDR1 SEHNR, CDR2 FQNEAQ (reference sequence). This CDR3 region has 14 residues.

The V and J genes are TRBV27 and TRBJ2-7; the TCRdb call, TRBD2, lacks DNA for checking. Germline V CDR1 and CDR2: MNHEY, SMNVEV (reference sequence). The CDR3 is 14 residues long. The CDR3: CASRLSSGVYEQYF.

This chain joins TRBV10-3 and TRBJ1-1. Germline loops: CDR1 ENHRY, CDR2 SYGVKD. The CDR3 contains 14 residues. The CDR3 region is CAISESMRNTEAFF.

The chain carries TRBV20-1 and TRBJ2-5. The length of the CDR3 is 12 residues. Germline V gene sequence: CDR1 DFQATT, CDR2 SNEGSKA (reference sequence). The CDR3 loop is CSADGSQETQYF.

The rearrangement uses TRBV12-3 or TRBV12-4 and TRBJ2-7; the TCRdb call, TRBD1, lacks DNA for checking. CDR3 length: 13 amino acids. Here the CDR3 reads CASSSGLNYEQYF.

The rearrangement uses TRBV7-9 and TRBJ1-3. CDR1 and CDR2 from the germline V gene are SEHNR and FQNEAQ (reference sequence). The CDR3 contains 13 residues. The CDR3 is CASSELSGNTIYF.